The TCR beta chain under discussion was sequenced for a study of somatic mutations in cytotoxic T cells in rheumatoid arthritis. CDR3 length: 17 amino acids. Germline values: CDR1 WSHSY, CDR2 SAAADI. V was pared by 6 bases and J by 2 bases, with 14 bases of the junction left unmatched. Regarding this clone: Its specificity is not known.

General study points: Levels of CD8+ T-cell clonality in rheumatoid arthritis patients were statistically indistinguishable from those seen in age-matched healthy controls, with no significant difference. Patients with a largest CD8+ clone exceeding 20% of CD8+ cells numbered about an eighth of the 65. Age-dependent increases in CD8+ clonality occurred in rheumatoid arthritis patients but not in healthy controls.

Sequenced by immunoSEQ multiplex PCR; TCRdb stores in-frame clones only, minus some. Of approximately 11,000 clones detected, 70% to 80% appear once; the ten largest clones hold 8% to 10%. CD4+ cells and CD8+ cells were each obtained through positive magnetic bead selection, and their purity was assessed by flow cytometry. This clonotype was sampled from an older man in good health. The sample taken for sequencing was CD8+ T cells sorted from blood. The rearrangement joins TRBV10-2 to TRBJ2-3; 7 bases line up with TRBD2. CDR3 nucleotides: TGCGCCAGCAGCGGACCAGGGTTGCGGGGGATCACAGATACGCAGTATTTT. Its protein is CASSGPGLRGITDTQYF.